This entry lists 15 T cell receptor beta chains sequenced from one sample in a study of blood T cell repertoires in COVID-19. The assay was immunoSEQ multiplex PCR, and TCRdb's table has in-frame clones only and misses some. Of approximately 200,000 clones listed, about 86% are singletons. Sequencing was performed on peripheral blood. The source is a man between 60 and 70 years old who had recovered from COVID-19.

The chain couples TRBV6-5 to TRBJ2-3; TRBD2 agrees at 10 bases. The trim removed 6 bases at V and 6 bases at J, leaving 6 bases unmatched. The germline gives CDR1 MNHEY, CDR2 SVGAGI. CDR3 size: 14 residues. CDR3 nucleotide sequence: TGTGCCAGCAGACGTCTAGCGGGGGCGGATACGCAGTATTTT. It yields the protein CASRRLAGADTQYF.

The CDR3: CASSGGTGLSDTQYF. The CDR3 nucleotides read TGCGCCAGCAGCGGCGGGACAGGACTTTCAGATACGCAGTATTTT. The rearrangement links TRBV5-1 to TRBJ2-3; 8 bases fit TRBD1. CDR3 length: 15 amino acids. Trimming at V came to 4 bases and at J to 4 bases, leaving 8 bases not matched to a gene. Looked up from germline, CDR1 is SGHRS and CDR2 is YFSETQ.

The rearrangement uses TRBV5-1 and TRBJ2-1, with D perhaps matching TRBD2 (5 bases). The ends were cut back, 0 bases at V and 2 bases at J, with 9 bases in the middle. The CDR3 sequence is 15 residues long. Germline V CDR1 and CDR2: SGHRS, YFSETQ. CDR3 in amino acids: CASSLGLAPYNEQFF. The CDR3 DNA sequence: TGCGCCAGCAGCTTGGGGCTAGCCCCCTACAATGAGCAGTTCTTC.

The rearrangement uses TRBV3-1 (or the pseudogene TRBV3-2) and TRBJ1-4; TRBD1 is a possible D gene (5 bases). Germline V lookup: CDR1 LGHDT, CDR2 YNNKEL (reference sequence). The CDR3 is made up of 14 amino acids. The V end lost 0 bases, the J end lost 8 bases, and 10 bases lay between the germline ends. The CDR3 reads CASSQDWEGEKLFF. CDR3 DNA: TGTGCCAGCAGCCAAGATTGGGAGGGGGAAAAACTGTTTTTT.

The rearrangement links TRBV3-1 (or the pseudogene TRBV3-2) to TRBJ1-6; 9 nucleotides align to TRBD1. Looked up from germline, CDR1 is LGHDT and CDR2 is YNNKEL (reference sequence). V shed 3 bases, J shed 7 bases, and the junction held 4 bases outside the gene matches. This CDR3 is built from 15 residues. As DNA, the CDR3 is TGTGCCAGCAGCCAGGGGACAGGGTCGAATTCACCCCTCCACTTT. This codes for CASSQGTGSNSPLHF.

The V and J genes are TRBV6-2 or TRBV6-3 and TRBJ2-1, with D perhaps TRBD2 (6 bases). Germline V gene sequence: CDR1 MNHEY, CDR2 SVGEGT. Trimming left V 5 bases short and J 3 bases short, with 14 bases between. The CDR3 is made up of 15 amino acids. In nucleotides, the CDR3 is TGTGCCAGCAGTACCGGACTATCAGGCTACAATGAGCAGTTCTTC. Translating it yields CASSTGLSGYNEQFF.

This chain uses TRBV5-1 with TRBJ2-3; a possible D gene is TRBD2 (7 bases). Germline CDR1 SGHRS, CDR2 YFSETQ. The CDR3 contains 17 residues. With 4 bases removed from V and 1 base from J, the gap between germline ends came to 19 bases. CDR3 coding DNA: TGCGCCAGCAGCACAGAGCGGGACACATTTGGCACAGATACGCAGTATTTT. Protein: CASSTERDTFGTDTQYF.

V and J are TRBV7-2 and TRBJ1-2; D uncertain. Trimming shortened V by 5 bases and J by 6 bases, and 16 bases separated the two germline ends. Germline V gene sequence: CDR1 SGHTA, CDR2 FQGNSA. The CDR3 contains 14 residues. CDR3 bases: TGTGCCAGCAGCCGGATCGAGGGTGGGCATGGCTACACCTTC. This sequence encodes CASSRIEGGHGYTF.

The genes are TRBV3-1 (or the pseudogene TRBV3-2) and TRBJ2-7; 15 bases match TRBD2. The trim removed 3 bases at V and 0 bases at J, leaving 3 bases unmatched. The CDR3 totals 17 residues. Germline-derived CDR1 and CDR2 are LGHDT and YNNKEL (reference sequence). CDR3 DNA sequence: TGTGCCAGCAGCCAGGGACTAGCGGGGGGTCGCTCCTACGAGCAGTACTTC. Its translation: CASSQGLAGGRSYEQYF.

This clone was recorded only once. The gene calls are TRBV19 and TRBJ2-3, with 8 bases aligning to TRBD1. Germline V lookup: CDR1 LNHDA, CDR2 SQIVND (reference sequence). Germline trimming cut 5 bases from V and 3 bases from J; bases unmatched to any gene: 4. There are 14 residues in the CDR3. The CDR3, as DNA: TGTGCCAGTAGTCCGGGACAGGAAACAGATACGCAGTATTTT. Protein product: CASSPGQETDTQYF.

J is TRBJ1-1 and V is TRBV10-3; 10 nucleotides align to TRBD1. This CDR3 region has 14 residues. The junction had 8 bases not matched to a gene; V was cut back by 6 bases and J by 7 bases. Germline loops: CDR1 ENHRY, CDR2 SYGVKD. CDR3: CAIRERQGADEAFF. The CDR3 nucleotides are TGTGCCATCAGGGAAAGACAGGGGGCGGATGAAGCTTTCTTT.

This rearrangement joins TRBV19 to TRBJ2-4, with 12 bases lining up with TRBD1. In germline, CDR1 is LNHDA, CDR2 SQIVND (reference sequence). CDR3 length equals 16 residues. J was trimmed by 5 bases and V by 5 bases; bases with no gene match: 7. The CDR3 loop reads CASSGTGGRGENIQYF. The DNA for the CDR3 is TGTGCCAGTAGTGGGACAGGGGGCAGGGGGGAAAACATTCAGTACTTC. Looking up the rest from reference TRBV19 and TRBJ2-4 gives the full variable domain: DGGITQSPKYLFRKEGQNVTLSCEQNLNHDAMYWYRQDPGQGLRLIYYSQIVNDFQKGDIAEGYSVSREKKESFPLTVTSAQKNPTAFYLCASSGTGGRGENIQYFGAGTRLSVL.

The gene calls are TRBV19 and TRBJ2-3, with 7 bases fitting TRBD2. The J segment lost 1 base and the V segment lost 3 bases, leaving 4 bases of the junction unmatched. This CDR3 is 15 amino acids long. Germline CDR1 and CDR2: LNHDA and SQIVND (reference sequence). CDR3 in amino acids: CASSMEAGGTDTQYF. CDR3 coding DNA: TGTGCCAGTAGTATGGAGGCGGGGGGCACAGATACGCAGTATTTT.

This clone was seen only a few times. The chain carries TRBV27 and TRBJ2-3; 13 bases line up with TRBD2. The germline V gene has CDR1 MNHEY and CDR2 SMNVEV (reference sequence). V lost 5 bases and J lost 2; bases outside the gene matches: 13. The CDR3 consists of 19 residues. CDR3 protein: CASSLYSRTSGSYTDTQYF. The CDR3 DNA reads as TGTGCCAGCAGTCTATACTCAAGGACTAGCGGGAGCTACACAGATACGCAGTATTTT.

The CDR3 nucleotides read TGTGCCAGCTCACCACGGCAGGGAGGCACCGGGGAGCTGTTTTTT. This codes for CASSPRQGGTGELFF. The chain is built from TRBV18 and TRBJ2-2, with a weak D call TRBD2 (6 bases). The V end was cut by 1 base, the J end by 4 bases, with 10 bases between. CDR1 KGHSH and CDR2 LQKENI come from the germline V gene. CDR3 length: 15 amino acids.